The text below deals with one TCR beta chain. Its specificity is unknown. Trimming removed 3 bases from V and 3 bases from J, with 13 bases in between. The CDR3 is made up of 15 amino acids. Germline V gene data show CDR1 as KGHSH and CDR2 as LQKENI. This specimen belongs to a study of graft-versus-host responses after intestinal transplantation. Study overall: Among the recipients, transplants were multivisceral, liver-intestinal, or isolated intestinal. Tacrolimus and steroids were given for about three years to all recipients after anti-thymocyte globulin induction. The study, taken as a whole, reports: After transplant, early declines in HvG clones were associated with peak levels of circulating GvH clones. Individuals who had graft-donor T cell macrochimerism had allografts that showed high graft-versus-host to host-versus-graft clonal ratios.

Produced via immunoSEQ multiplex PCR; TCRdb's table is partial and in-frame only. Of roughly 92,000 clones listed, 88% were seen once; the top ten hold around 0.3%. Specimen: unstimulated CD4+ T cells sorted from spleen or lymph node cells, collected before transplant. This TCR derives from a human donor who was the organ donor for an intestinal transplant. V and J are TRBV18 and TRBJ2-3; weak D call: TRBD2 (6 bases). The CDR3 sequence is CASSPRGRGTDTQYF. The CDR3 DNA sequence: TGTGCCAGCTCACCCCGTGGGCGGGGTACAGATACGCAGTATTTT. Complete variable domain (other parts from reference TRBV18 and TRBJ2-3): NAGVMQNPRHLVRRRGQEARLRCSPMKGHSHVYWYRQLPEEGLKFMVYLQKENIIDESGMPKERFSAEFPKEGPSILRIQQVVRGDSAAYFCASSPRGRGTDTQYFGPGTRLTVL.